The 16 T cell receptor beta chains in this list originate from one sample, sequenced in a study of control samples from healthy donors and cancer patients. Sequenced by immunoSEQ multiplex PCR; TCRdb stores in-frame clones only, minus some. The sample holds about 130,000 clones, around 90% seen once. Input material: blood. The receptors stem from a young man in good health.

CDR3 loop: CATAAADTQYF. As DNA, the CDR3 is TGTGCCACCGCCGCCGCAGATACGCAGTATTTT. The J gene is TRBJ2-3, the V gene TRBV19, with D unresolved. CDR3 length: 11 amino acids. The V gene's germline CDR1 is LNHDA and CDR2 SQIVND (reference sequence). The germline V and J ends were trimmed by 10 bases and 4 bases, with 9 bases remaining between them.

V usage is TRBV18 and J usage is TRBJ1-2; D is undetermined. CDR1 KGHSH and CDR2 LQKENI come from the germline V gene. V was cut by 1 base and J by 6 bases, with 9 bases left in between. The CDR3 runs 13 residues. CDR3 residues: CASSPLLVHGYTF. CDR3 in DNA: TGTGCCAGCTCACCACTCTTGGTACATGGCTACACCTTC.

The CDR3 loop reads CASSSRGGVNYGYTF. The CDR3, as DNA: TGTGCCAGCAGCTCCAGAGGGGGCGTCAATTATGGCTACACCTTC. The chain recombines TRBV7-3 with TRBJ1-2, with 7 bases matching TRBD1. CDR3 length equals 15 residues. Germline CDR1 SGHTA, CDR2 FQGTGA. The V gene end was trimmed by 4 bases and the J gene end by 5 bases; junction bases not matched to a gene: 10.

The V call is TRBV6-5, the J call TRBJ1-2, with TRBD1 identical over 7 bases. V gave up 5 bases and J gave up 4 bases; unmatched junction bases: 7. The CDR3 consists of 14 residues. CDR1 MNHEY and CDR2 SVGAGI come from the germline V gene. CDR3 in amino acids: CASSPGQNFYGYTF. CDR3 bases: TGTGCCAGCAGTCCGGGACAGAACTTCTATGGCTACACCTTC.

The chain employs TRBV5-6 and TRBJ2-3; D is unresolved. Germline CDR1 reads SGHDT; CDR2 reads YYEEEE. The CDR3 consists of 15 residues. The V and J ends lost 0 bases and 0 bases respectively, with 8 bases between them. The CDR3 reads CASSLEIRSTDTQYF. The CDR3 DNA is TGTGCCAGCAGCTTGGAGATACGCAGCACAGATACGCAGTATTTT.

The chain joins TRBV7-3 to TRBJ2-2; D not certain. V was cut by 5 bases and J by 8 bases, with 9 bases left in between. CDR1 SGHTA and CDR2 FQGTGA come from the germline V gene. This CDR3 has 12 amino acids. The CDR3 here is CASSPPPGELFF. In DNA form, the CDR3 reads TGTGCCAGCAGCCCCCCCCCGGGGGAGCTGTTTTTT.

The chain employs TRBV12-5 and TRBJ1-6, with 10 bases matching TRBD1. V dropped 6 bases and J dropped 9; count of bases not matched to a gene: 8. CDR3 length: 15 residues. CDR1 is LGHNT, CDR2 FRNRAP, per germline. The CDR3 region is CASGERGTGVSPLHF. CDR3 nucleotide sequence: TGTGCTAGTGGGGAGCGAGGGACAGGGGTTTCACCCCTCCACTTT.

The genes are TRBV20-1 and TRBJ2-7; D remains unclear. From germline, CDR1 is DFQATT and CDR2 SNEGSKA (reference sequence). V was pared by 6 bases and J by 3 bases, with 9 bases between. This CDR3 region has 11 residues. The CDR3 sequence: CSAVGDYEQYF. In DNA form, the CDR3 reads TGCAGTGCAGTGGGTGACTACGAGCAGTACTTC.

V is TRBV12-3 or TRBV12-4 and J is TRBJ2-5; D may match TRBD1 or TRBD2 (5 bases each). The CDR3 sequence is 13 residues long. V was cut by 1 base and J by 4 bases, with 7 bases left in between. CDR3 nucleotides: TGTGCCAGCAGTTTAGTCGGGGCAGAGACCCAGTACTTC. Translation: CASSLVGAETQYF.

This chain joins TRBV6-5 and TRBJ2-1; D might be TRBD2 (5 bases). Germline V gene lookup returns CDR1 MNHEY and CDR2 SVGAGI. V gave up 7 bases and J gave up 5 bases, with 9 bases separating them. This CDR3 is built from 12 residues. DNA of the CDR3: TGTGCCAGCATAGCAGCGGACAATGAGCAGTTCTTC. This sequence encodes CASIAADNEQFF.

This rearrangement joins TRBV10-1 to TRBJ1-2, with D maybe TRBD1 (5 bases). The CDR3 has 13 amino acids. Between the trimmed V and J ends, which lost 3 bases and 3 bases, there was a span of 8 bases. Germline V gene data show CDR1 as WNHNN and CDR2 as SYGVQD (reference sequence). The CDR3 DNA reads as TGCGCCAGCAGTGATAGCAGGGACTATGGCTACACCTTC. Protein: CASSDSRDYGYTF.

The chain is built from TRBV18 and TRBJ1-2; TRBD1 aligns across 10 bases. Germline lookup yields CDR1 KGHSH and CDR2 LQKENI. This CDR3 has 17 residues. With V trimmed by 3 bases and J by 3 bases, 10 bases remained unmatched. CDR3 region: CASSPLPGQGSDYGYTF. The DNA for the CDR3 is TGTGCCAGCTCACCCCTCCCGGGACAGGGGTCAGACTATGGCTACACCTTC.

The chain is built from TRBV5-1 and TRBJ1-1; 8 bases map to TRBD1. The length of the CDR3 is 15 residues. Germline-derived CDR1 and CDR2 are SGHRS and YFSETQ. The V gene end was trimmed by 4 bases and the J gene end by 6 bases; junction bases not matched to a gene: 11. This CDR3 reads CASSPDGTGRPEAFF. The CDR3 region has the DNA TGCGCCAGCAGCCCGGACGGGACAGGAAGGCCTGAAGCTTTCTTT.

V is TRBV30 and J is TRBJ2-3, with D possibly TRBD2 on 5 matching bases. This CDR3 comprises 11 residues. The germline gives CDR1 GTSNPN, CDR2 SVGIG (reference sequence). V was trimmed by 5 bases and J by 5 bases, leaving 8 bases between them. CDR3 DNA: TGTGCCTGGGCAGAGGGAGATACGCAGTATTTT. Amino acid sequence: CAWAEGDTQYF.

The V and J genes are TRBV7-3 and TRBJ1-1, with unresolved D. The CDR3 contains 13 residues. From germline, CDR1 is SGHTA and CDR2 FQGTGA. V was trimmed by 0 bases and J by 5 bases, leaving 7 bases between them. This CDR3 reads CASSLTTGTEAFF. In DNA form, the CDR3 reads TGTGCCAGCAGCTTAACAACGGGAACTGAAGCTTTCTTT.

The chain has TRBV3-1 (or the pseudogene TRBV3-2) and TRBJ1-1, with D possibly being TRBD1 (5 bases). Looked up from germline, CDR1 is LGHDT and CDR2 is YNNKEL (reference sequence). V was pared by 0 bases and J by 1 base, with 6 bases between. The CDR3 is made up of 14 amino acids. The CDR3 protein is CASSQDGANTEAFF. CDR3 in DNA: TGTGCCAGCAGCCAAGATGGGGCGAACACTGAAGCTTTCTTT.